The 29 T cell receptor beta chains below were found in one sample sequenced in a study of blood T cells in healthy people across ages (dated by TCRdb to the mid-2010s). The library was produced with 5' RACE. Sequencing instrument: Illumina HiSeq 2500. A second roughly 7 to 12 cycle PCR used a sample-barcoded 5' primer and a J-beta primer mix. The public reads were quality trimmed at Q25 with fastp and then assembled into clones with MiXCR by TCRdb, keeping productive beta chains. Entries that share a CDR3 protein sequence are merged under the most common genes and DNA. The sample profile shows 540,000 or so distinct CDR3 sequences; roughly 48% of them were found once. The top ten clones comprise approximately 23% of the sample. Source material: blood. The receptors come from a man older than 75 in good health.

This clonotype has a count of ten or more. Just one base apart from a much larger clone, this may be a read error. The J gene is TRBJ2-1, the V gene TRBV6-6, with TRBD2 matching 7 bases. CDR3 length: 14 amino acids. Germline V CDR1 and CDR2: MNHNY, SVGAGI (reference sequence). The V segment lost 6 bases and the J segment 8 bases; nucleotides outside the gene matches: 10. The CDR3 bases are TGTGCCAGCAGGGCTAGCGGCCTTTTAGATGAGCAGTTCTTC. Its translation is CASRASGLLDEQFF.

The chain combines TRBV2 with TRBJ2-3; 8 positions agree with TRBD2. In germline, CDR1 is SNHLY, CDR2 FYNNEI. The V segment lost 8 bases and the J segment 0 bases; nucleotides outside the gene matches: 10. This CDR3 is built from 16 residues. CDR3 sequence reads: CASARGTSRSTDTQYF. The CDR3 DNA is TGTGCCAGCGCCCGGGGGACTAGTCGTAGCACAGATACGCAGTATTTT. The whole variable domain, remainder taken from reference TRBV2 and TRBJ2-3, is EPEVTQTPSHQVTQMGQEVILRCVPISNHLYFYWYRQILGQKVEFLVSFYNNEISEKSEIFDDQFSVERPDGSNFTLKIRSTKLEDSAMYFCASARGTSRSTDTQYFGPGTRLTVL.

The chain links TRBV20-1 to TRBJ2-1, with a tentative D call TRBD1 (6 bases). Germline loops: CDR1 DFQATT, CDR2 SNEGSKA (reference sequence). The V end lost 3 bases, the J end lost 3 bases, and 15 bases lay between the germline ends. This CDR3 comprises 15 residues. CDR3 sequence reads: CSASISGRGYNEQFF. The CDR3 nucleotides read TGCAGTGCTAGCATTTCGGGCAGGGGCTACAATGAGCAGTTCTTC.

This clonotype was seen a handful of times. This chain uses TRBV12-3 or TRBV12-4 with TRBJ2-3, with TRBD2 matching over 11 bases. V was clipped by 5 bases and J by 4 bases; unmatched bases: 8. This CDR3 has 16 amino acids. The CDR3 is CASSPQTSGVADTQYF. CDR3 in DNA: TGTGCCAGCAGTCCACAGACTAGCGGGGTTGCAGATACGCAGTATTTT.

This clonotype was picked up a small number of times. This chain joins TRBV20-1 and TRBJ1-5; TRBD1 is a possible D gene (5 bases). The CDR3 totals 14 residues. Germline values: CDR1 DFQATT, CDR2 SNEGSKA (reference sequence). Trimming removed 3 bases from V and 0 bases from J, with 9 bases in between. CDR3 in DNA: TGCAGTGCTAGTTGGGGGGGTAGCAATCAGCCCCAGCATTTT. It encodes CSASWGGSNQPQHF.

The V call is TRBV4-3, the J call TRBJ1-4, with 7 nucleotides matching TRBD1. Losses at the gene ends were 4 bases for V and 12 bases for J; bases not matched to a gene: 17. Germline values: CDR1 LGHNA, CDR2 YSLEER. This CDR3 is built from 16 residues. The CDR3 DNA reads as TGCGCCAGCAGCCCGACGGGGGGACAGCCCGCTCAGGAACTGTTTTTT. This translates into CASSPTGGQPAQELFF.

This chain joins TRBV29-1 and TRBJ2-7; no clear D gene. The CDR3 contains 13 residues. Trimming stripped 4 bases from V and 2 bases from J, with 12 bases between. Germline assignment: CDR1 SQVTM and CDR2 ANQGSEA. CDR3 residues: CSVGPTEPYEQYF. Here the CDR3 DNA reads TGCAGCGTTGGGCCGACGGAGCCCTACGAGCAGTACTTC.

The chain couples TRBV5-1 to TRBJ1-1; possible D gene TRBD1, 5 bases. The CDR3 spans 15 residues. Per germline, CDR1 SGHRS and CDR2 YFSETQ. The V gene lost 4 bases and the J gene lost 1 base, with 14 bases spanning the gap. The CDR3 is CASSRTGNQNTEAFF. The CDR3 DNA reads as TGCGCCAGCAGCCGTACAGGTAATCAGAACACTGAAGCTTTCTTT.

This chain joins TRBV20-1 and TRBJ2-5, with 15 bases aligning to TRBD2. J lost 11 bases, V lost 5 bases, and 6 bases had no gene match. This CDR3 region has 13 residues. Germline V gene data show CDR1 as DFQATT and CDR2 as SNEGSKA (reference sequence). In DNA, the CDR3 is TGCAGTGCTGGGGGACTAGCGGGAGGTGAGCAGTACTTC. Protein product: CSAGGLAGGEQYF.

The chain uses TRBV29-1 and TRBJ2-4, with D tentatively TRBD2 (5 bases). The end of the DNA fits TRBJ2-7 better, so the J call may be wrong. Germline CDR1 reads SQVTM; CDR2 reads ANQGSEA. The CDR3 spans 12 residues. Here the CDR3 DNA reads TGCAGCGTTGTCCCATCGGGGAGCGAGCAGTACTTC. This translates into CSVVPSGSEQYF.

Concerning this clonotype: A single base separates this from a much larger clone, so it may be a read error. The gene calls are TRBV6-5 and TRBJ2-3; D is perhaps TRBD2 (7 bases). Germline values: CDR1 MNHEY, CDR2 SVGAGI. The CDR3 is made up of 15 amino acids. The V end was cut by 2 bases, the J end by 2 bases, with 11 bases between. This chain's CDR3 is CASSYAGAPTDTQYF. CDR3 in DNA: TGTGCCAGCAGTTACGCGGGGGCCCCCACAGATACGCAGTATTTT.

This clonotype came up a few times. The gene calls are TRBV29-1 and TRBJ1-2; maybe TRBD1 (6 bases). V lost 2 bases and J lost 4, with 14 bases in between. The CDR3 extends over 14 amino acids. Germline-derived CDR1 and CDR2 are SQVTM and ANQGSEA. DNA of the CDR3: TGCAGCGTTGAAAGGGGGGGCCGGGGCTATGGCTACACCTTC. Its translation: CSVERGGRGYGYTF. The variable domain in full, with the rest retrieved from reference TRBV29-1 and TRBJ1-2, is SAVISQKPSRDICQRGTSLTIQCQVDSQVTMMFWYRQQPGQSLTLIATANQGSEATYESGFVIDKFPISRPNLTFSTLTVSNMSPEDSSIYLCSVERGGRGYGYTFGSGTRLTVV.

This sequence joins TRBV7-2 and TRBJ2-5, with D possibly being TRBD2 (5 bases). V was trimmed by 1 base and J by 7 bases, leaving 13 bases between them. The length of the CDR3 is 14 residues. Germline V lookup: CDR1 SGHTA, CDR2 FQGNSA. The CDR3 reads CASSLGGRAGTQYF. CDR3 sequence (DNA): TGTGCCAGCAGCTTAGGCGGGCGGGCAGGGACCCAGTACTTC.

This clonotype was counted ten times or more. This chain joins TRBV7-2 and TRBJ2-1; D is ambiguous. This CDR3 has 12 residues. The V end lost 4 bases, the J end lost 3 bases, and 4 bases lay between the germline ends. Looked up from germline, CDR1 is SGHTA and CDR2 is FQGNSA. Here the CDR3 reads CASSSGYNEQFF. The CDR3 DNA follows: TGTGCCAGCAGCTCTGGCTACAATGAGCAGTTCTTC.

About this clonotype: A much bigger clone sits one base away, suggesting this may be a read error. The CDR3: CASSYSGRAYNEQYF. In nucleotides, the CDR3 is TGTGCCAGCAGTTACAGCGGGAGGGCCTACAATGAGCAGTACTTC. The chain recombines TRBV6-6 with TRBJ2-1; 10 bases line up with TRBD2. The J call may be faulty, since TRBJ2-7 better matches the DNA end. The CDR3 contains 15 residues. Germline V gene lookup returns CDR1 MNHNY and CDR2 SVGAGI (reference sequence).

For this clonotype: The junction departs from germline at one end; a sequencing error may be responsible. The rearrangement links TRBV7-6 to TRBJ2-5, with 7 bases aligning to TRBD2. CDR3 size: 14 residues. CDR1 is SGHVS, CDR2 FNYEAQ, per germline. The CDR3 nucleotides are TGTGCCTGCAGCTTCCTCGGGGGGCAAGAGACCCAGTACTTC. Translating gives CACSFLGGQETQYF. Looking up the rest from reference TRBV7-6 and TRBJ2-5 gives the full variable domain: GAGVSQSPRYKVTKRGQDVALRCDPISGHVSLYWYRQALGQGPEFLTYFNYEAQQDKSGLPNDRFSAERPEGSISTLTIQRTEQRDSAMYRCACSFLGGQETQYFGPGTRLLVL.

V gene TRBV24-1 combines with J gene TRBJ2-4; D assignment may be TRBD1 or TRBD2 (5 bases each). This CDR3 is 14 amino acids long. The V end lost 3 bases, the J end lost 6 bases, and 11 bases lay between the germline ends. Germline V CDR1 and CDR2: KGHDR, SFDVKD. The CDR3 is CATSDRGRPNIQYF. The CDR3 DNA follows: TGTGCCACCAGTGATCGGGGACGCCCAAACATTCAGTACTTC.

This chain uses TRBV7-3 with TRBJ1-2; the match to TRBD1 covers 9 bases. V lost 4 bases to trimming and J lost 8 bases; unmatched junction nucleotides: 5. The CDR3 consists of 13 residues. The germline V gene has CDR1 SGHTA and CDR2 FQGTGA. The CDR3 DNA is TGTGCCAGCAGCTCCGGGACAGGGACCGGCTACACCTTC. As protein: CASSSGTGTGYTF.

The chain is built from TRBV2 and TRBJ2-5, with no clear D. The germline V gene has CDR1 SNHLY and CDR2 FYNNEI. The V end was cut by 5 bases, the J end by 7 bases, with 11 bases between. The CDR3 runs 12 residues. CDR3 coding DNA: TGTGCCAGCAGTAATCAGGCTGGGACCCAGTACTTC. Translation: CASSNQAGTQYF.

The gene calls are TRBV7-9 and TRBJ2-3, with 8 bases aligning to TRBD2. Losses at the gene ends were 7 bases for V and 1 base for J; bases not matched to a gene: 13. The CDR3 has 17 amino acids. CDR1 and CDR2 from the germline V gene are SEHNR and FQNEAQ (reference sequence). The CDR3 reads CASNTLRLASRTDTQYF. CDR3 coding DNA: TGTGCCAGCAACACGCTTAGACTAGCGAGTCGCACAGATACGCAGTATTTT.

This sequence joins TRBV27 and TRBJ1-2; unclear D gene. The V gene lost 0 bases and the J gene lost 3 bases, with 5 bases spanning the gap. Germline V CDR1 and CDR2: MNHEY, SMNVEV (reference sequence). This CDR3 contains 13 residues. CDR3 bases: TGTGCCAGCAGTTTATCGCCCGACTATGGCTACACCTTC. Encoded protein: CASSLSPDYGYTF.

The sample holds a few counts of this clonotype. The CDR3 bases are TGTGCCAGCAGCCTGGCGGAGGGGAGCTCCTATAATTCACCCCTCCACTTT. The encoded protein is CASSLAEGSSYNSPLHF. The chain has TRBV2 and TRBJ1-6, with D maybe TRBD1 (5 bases). V gave up 6 bases and J gave up 0 bases, with 15 bases separating them. The V gene's germline CDR1 is SNHLY and CDR2 FYNNEI. The CDR3 runs to 17 residues.

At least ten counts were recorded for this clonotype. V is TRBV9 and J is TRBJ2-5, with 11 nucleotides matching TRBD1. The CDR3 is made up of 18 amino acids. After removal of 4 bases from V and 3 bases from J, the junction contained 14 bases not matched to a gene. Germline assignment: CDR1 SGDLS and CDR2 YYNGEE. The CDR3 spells CASSSQRLPGQGEETQYF. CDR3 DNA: TGTGCCAGCAGCTCCCAACGACTACCGGGACAGGGGGAAGAGACCCAGTACTTC.

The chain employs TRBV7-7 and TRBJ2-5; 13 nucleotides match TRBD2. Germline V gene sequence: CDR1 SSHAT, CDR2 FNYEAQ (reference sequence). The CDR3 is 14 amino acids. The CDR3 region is CASVPGLAGNEQYF. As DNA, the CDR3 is TGTGCTAGCGTCCCGGGACTAGCGGGAAATGAGCAGTACTTC.

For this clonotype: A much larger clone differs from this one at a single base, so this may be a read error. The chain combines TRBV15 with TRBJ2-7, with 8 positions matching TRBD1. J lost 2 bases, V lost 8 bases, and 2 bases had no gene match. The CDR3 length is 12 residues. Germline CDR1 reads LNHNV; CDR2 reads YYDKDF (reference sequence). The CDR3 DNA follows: TGTGCCACCCGGACAGGGACCTACGAGCAGTACTTC. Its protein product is CATRTGTYEQYF.

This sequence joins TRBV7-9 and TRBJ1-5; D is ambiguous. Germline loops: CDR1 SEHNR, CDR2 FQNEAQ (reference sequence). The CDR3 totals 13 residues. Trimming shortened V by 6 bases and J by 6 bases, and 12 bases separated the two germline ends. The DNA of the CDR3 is TGTGCCAGCAGTTTTGAGAACGCTCAGCCCCAGCATTTT. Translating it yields CASSFENAQPQHF.

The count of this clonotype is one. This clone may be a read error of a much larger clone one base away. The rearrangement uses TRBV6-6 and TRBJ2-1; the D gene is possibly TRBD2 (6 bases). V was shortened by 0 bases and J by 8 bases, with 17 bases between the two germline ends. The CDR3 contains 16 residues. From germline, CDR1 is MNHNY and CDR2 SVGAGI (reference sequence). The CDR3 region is CASSYSLVGGIDEQFF. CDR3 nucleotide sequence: TGTGCCAGCAGTTACTCCTTAGTGGGAGGTATAGATGAGCAGTTCTTC.

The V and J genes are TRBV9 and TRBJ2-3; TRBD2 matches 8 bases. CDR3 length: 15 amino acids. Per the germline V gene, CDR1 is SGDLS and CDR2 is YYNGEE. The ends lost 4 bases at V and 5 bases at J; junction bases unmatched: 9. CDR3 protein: CASSPSREGLDTQYF. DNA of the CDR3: TGTGCCAGCAGCCCCTCCCGGGAGGGCCTAGATACGCAGTATTTT.

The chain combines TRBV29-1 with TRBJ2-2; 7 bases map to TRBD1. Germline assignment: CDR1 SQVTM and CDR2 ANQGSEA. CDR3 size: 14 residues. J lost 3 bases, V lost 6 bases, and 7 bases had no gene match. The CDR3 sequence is CSVLTGSDTGELFF. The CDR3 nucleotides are TGCAGCGTGCTGACAGGGTCAGACACCGGGGAGCTGTTTTTT.